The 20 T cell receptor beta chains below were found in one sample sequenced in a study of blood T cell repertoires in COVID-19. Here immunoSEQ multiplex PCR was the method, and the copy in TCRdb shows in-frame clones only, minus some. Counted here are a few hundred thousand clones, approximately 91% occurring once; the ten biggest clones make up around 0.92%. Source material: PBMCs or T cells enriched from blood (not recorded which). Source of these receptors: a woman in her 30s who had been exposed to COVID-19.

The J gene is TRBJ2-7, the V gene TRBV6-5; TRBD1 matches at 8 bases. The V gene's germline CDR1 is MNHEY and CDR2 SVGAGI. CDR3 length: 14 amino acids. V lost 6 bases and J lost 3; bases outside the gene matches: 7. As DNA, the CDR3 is TGTGCCAGCAGAAAGGGGGACAGGAACTACGAGCAGTACTTC. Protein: CASRKGDRNYEQYF.

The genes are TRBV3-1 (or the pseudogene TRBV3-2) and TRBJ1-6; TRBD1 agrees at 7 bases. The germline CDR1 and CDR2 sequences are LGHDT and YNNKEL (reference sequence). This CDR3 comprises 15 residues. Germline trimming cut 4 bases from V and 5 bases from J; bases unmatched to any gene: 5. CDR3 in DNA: TGTGCCAGCAGCCCATGGGACAGCGATAATTCACCCCTCCACTTT. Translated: CASSPWDSDNSPLHF.

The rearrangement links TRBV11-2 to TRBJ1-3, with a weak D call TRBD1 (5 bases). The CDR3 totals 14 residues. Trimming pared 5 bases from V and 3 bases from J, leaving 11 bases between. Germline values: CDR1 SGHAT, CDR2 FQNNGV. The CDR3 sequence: CASSPGIGGNTIYF. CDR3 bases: TGTGCCAGCAGCCCAGGGATCGGTGGAAACACCATATATTTT.

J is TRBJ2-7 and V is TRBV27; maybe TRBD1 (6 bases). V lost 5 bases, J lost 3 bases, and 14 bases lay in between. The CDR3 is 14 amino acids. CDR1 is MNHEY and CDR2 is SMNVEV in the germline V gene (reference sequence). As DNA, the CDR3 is TGTGCCAGCAGTACGGGGACATCTATCTACGAGCAGTACTTC. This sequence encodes CASSTGTSIYEQYF.

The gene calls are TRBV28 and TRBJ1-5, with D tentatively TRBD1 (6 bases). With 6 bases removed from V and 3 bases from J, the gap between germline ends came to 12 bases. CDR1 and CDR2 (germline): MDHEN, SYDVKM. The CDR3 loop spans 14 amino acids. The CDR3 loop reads CASSPGQINQPQHF. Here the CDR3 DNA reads TGTGCCAGCAGCCCGGGACAAATCAATCAGCCCCAGCATTTT.

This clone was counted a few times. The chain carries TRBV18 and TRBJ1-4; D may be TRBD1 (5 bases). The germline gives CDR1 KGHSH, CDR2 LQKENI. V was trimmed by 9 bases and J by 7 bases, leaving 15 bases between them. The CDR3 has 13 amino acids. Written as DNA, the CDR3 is TGTGCCAGTAGTTTACAGGAATTTGAAAAACTGTTTTTT. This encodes CASSLQEFEKLFF.

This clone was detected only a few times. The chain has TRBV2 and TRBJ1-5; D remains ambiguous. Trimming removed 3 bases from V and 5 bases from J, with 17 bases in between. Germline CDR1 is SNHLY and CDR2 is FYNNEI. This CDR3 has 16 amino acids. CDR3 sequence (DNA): TGTGCCAGCAGTGACCGAGGGTTTTGGCAGGATCAGCCCCAGCATTTT. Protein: CASSDRGFWQDQPQHF.

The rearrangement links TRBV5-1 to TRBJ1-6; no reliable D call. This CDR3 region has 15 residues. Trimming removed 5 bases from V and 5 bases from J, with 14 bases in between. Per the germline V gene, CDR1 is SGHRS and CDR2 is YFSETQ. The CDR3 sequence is CASSEYSGHNSPLHF. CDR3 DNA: TGCGCCAGCAGTGAGTACAGCGGCCATAATTCACCCCTCCACTTT.

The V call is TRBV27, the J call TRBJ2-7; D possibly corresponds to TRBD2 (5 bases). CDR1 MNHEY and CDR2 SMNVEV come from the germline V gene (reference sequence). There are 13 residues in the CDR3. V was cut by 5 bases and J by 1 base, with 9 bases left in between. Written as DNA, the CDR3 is TGTGCCAGCAGTCACAAGCGGTCCTACGAGCAGTACTTC. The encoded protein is CASSHKRSYEQYF.

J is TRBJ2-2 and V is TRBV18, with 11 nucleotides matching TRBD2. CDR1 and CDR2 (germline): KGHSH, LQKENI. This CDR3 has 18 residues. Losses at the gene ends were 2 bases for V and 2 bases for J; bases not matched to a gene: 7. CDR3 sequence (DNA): TGTGCCAGCTCACCATCTTCGGGACTAGCGGCAAACACCGGGGAGCTGTTTTTT. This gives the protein CASSPSSGLAANTGELFF.

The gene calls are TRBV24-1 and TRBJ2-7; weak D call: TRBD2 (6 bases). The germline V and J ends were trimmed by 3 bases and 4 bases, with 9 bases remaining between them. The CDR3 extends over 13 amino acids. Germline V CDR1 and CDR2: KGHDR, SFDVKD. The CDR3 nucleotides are TGTGCCACCAGTGATAGACTAGGATACGAGCAGTACTTC. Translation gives CATSDRLGYEQYF.

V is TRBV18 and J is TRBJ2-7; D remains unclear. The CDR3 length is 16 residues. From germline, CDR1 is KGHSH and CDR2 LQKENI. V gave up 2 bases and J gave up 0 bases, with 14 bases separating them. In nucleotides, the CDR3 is TGTGCCAGCTCACCAATAGTCCGAGACACCTCCTACGAGCAGTACTTC. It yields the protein CASSPIVRDTSYEQYF.

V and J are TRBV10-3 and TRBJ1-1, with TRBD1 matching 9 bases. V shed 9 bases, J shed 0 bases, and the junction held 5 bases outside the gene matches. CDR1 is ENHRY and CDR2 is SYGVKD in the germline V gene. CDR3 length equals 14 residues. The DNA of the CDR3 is TGTGCCATGCGGGACAGGGAAATGAACACTGAAGCTTTCTTT. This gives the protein CAMRDREMNTEAFF.

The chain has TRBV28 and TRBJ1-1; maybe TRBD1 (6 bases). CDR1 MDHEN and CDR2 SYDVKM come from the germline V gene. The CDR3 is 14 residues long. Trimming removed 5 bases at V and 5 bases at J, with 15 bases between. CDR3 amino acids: CASSPYLRGTEAFF. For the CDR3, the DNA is TGTGCCAGCAGTCCCTATCTAAGGGGGACTGAAGCTTTCTTT.

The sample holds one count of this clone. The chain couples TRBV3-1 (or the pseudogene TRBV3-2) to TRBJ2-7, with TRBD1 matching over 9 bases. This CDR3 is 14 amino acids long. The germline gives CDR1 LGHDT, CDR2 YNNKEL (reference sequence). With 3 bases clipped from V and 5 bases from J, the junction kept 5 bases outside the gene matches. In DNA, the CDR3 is TGTGCCAGCAGCCATCTTGACAGGGGGAACGAGCAGTACTTC. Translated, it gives CASSHLDRGNEQYF.

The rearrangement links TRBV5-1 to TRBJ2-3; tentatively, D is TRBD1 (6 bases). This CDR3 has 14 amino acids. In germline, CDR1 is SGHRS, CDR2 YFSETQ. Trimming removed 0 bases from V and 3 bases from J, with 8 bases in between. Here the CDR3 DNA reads TGCGCCAGCAGCTTGGCTACAGGGACAGATACGCAGTATTTT. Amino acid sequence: CASSLATGTDTQYF.

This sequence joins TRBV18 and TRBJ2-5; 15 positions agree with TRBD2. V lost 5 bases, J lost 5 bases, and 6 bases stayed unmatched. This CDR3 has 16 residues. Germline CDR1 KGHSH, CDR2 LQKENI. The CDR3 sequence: CASSRTSGRAGETQYF. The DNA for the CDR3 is TGTGCCAGCTCAAGGACTAGCGGGAGGGCCGGGGAGACCCAGTACTTC.

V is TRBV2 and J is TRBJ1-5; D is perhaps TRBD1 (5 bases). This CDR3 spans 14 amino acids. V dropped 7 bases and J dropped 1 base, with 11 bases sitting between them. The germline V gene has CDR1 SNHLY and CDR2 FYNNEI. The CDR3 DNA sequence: TGTGCCAGCAAGGAGACAGCAAGCAATCAGCCCCAGCATTTT. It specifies CASKETASNQPQHF.

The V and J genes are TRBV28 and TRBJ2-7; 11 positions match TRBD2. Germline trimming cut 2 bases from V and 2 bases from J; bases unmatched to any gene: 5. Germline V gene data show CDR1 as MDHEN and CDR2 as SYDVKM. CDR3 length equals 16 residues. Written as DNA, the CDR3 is TGTGCCAGCAGTTTACCTAGCGGGGGGCTGGCCTACGAGCAGTACTTC. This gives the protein CASSLPSGGLAYEQYF.

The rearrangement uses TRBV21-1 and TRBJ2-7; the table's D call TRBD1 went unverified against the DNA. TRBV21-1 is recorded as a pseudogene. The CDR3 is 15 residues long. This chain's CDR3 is CASSKDTGGSYEQYF. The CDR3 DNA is TGTGCCAGCAGCAAAGACACAGGGGGATCCTACGAGCAGTACTTC.